This TCR beta chain was captured in a study of T cell repertoires in cytomegalovirus infection (dated by TCRdb to about 2019). About the investigation overall: Peptide stimulations targeted recently identified HLA-C-restricted CMV epitopes, whose presentation resists viral immunomodulation, together with well-studied HLA-B-restricted epitopes. Donor HLA type was relevant to the analysis, because carriage of CMV infection together with the matching HLA type was indicated by public TCR beta signatures. What the study reported, not specific to this receptor: In the ex vivo response, HLA-C-restricted CMV-specific TCR beta clonotypes were dominant, and in two of eight donors the single most frequent clonotype came from this HLA-C-restricted group. Cumulative frequency of public TCR beta family members discriminated carriers of CMV infection plus the relevant HLA type in this cohort and an independent roughly 340-donor cohort.

CDR1 SEHNR and CDR2 FQNEAQ are derived from the germline V gene (reference sequence). Trimming costs V 2 bases and J 0 bases, and their ends lie 10 bases apart. The CDR3 runs 15 residues from the cysteine to the phenylalanine. The DNA shown is the 45-base CDR3, in frame from base 1. Sequencing took place on an Illumina HiSeq 1500. TCRdb passed the public sequencing reads through fastp at Q25 and MiXCR, retaining productive beta sequences. Duplicate CDR3 protein sequences are folded into a single record with the most common DNA and genes. The sample table holds 450,000 to 600,000 distinct CDR3 sequences, of which roughly a third were seen once. 17% of the sample is in the top ten clones. A word on this clonotype: Which antigen it targets is not known. Base-call qualities are not available, and no considerably larger clone is one nucleotide away.

In light of the paper, this sample's treatment or condition label describes: in vitro stimulation with specific CMV peptide epitopes to enrich CMV-specific T cells. The sequence derives from a human donor in good health (CMV status not recorded). Some clones in this sample may be carry-over from other donors' samples. The sequencing here drew on cultured PBMCs, taken from culture after CMV antigen stimulation. The chain links TRBV7-9 with TRBJ2-5; the D segment cannot be called with confidence. The CDR3 reads CASSLPEMYQETQYF. The nucleotide sequence reads as follows: TGTGCCAGCAGCTTACCCGAGATGTACCAAGAGACCCAGTACTTC.